Below, 25 T cell receptor beta chains from the same sample are listed, as sequenced in a study of T-cell reconstitution after alpha-beta-depleted transplantation in children. This sample's TCRbeta library carried unique molecular identifier barcodes. MiXCR, run by TCRdb on the PCR reads, gives a single entry per CDR3 protein. Among around 450,000 distinct CDR3 sequences, 43% were seen once, and the ten largest hold roughly 27%. The sample in question was PBMCs, obtained before TCRalphabeta/CD19-depleted stem cell transplant. These receptors were collected from a girl aged 2-15 years with aplastic anemia, due to receive a stem cell transplant.

The chain uses TRBV4-1 and TRBJ2-7; 8 nucleotides match TRBD2. The germline V gene encodes CDR1 MGHRA and CDR2 YSYEKL. The CDR3 runs to 16 residues. The V segment lost 3 bases and the J segment 3 bases; nucleotides outside the gene matches: 10. Here the CDR3 DNA reads TGCGCCAGCAGCCAGCCTCCGGGACTAGTGGTCTACGAGCAGTACTTC. This encodes CASSQPPGLVVYEQYF.

In this sample, this clonotype turned up a few times. This chain connects TRBV6-1 to TRBJ2-3; no clear D. Per the germline V gene, CDR1 is MNHNS and CDR2 is SASEGT. The CDR3 totals 16 residues. V gave up 6 bases and J gave up 4 bases, with 20 bases separating them. CDR3 in amino acids: CASRALPMGPADTQYF. In DNA, the CDR3 is TGTGCCAGCAGGGCCCTCCCCATGGGCCCGGCAGATACGCAGTATTTT.

The chain combines TRBV7-3 with TRBJ1-3; 8 nucleotides align to TRBD1. This CDR3 comprises 15 residues. Germline-derived CDR1 and CDR2 are SGHTA and FQGTGA. After removal of 5 bases from V and 0 bases from J, the junction contained 3 bases not matched to a gene. The CDR3 region has the DNA TGTGCCAGCAGCCAAACAGGGGGCTCTGGAAACACCATATATTTT. This sequence encodes CASSQTGGSGNTIYF.

This clonotype was observed a handful of times. The genes are TRBV20-1 and TRBJ2-5; D gene ambiguous. CDR3 length: 12 residues. CDR1 DFQATT and CDR2 SNEGSKA come from the germline V gene (reference sequence). V lost 3 bases and J lost 4, with 9 bases in between. CDR3 protein: CSARGERETQYF. The CDR3 coding sequence is TGCAGTGCTAGGGGCGAACGAGAGACCCAGTACTTC.

This clonotype was seen more than once but under ten times. The V call is TRBV7-2, the J call TRBJ2-7; 11 bases match TRBD1. The germline V gene encodes CDR1 SGHTA and CDR2 FQGNSA. V gave up 7 bases and J gave up 5 bases; unmatched junction bases: 7. The CDR3 consists of 14 residues. In DNA, the CDR3 is TGTGCCAGCATAGGGACAGGGGGAATAAACGAGCAGTACTTC. This translates into CASIGTGGINEQYF.

The CDR3 sequence: CASSEKRGGPETQYF. The CDR3 DNA reads TGTGCCAGCAGTGAAAAGCGGGGGGGCCCAGAGACCCAGTACTTC. The genes are TRBV2 and TRBJ2-5, with 10 bases fitting TRBD2. Per the germline V gene, CDR1 is SNHLY and CDR2 is FYNNEI. This CDR3 has 15 residues. The V segment lost 2 bases and the J segment 4 bases; nucleotides outside the gene matches: 4.

Many counts were recorded for this clonotype. The chain employs TRBV4-1 and TRBJ2-7; a weak D match, TRBD2 (6 bases). The CDR3 consists of 16 residues. Per the germline V gene, CDR1 is MGHRA and CDR2 is YSYEKL. V gave up 6 bases and J gave up 1 base, with 19 bases separating them. The CDR3 DNA reads as TGCGCCAGCAGTTCTAGCGACGCAGGGAAATCCTACGAGCAGTACTTC. Protein: CASSSSDAGKSYEQYF.

This clonotype showed up many times. The rearrangement links TRBV5-1 to TRBJ2-4; D possibly matches TRBD1 or TRBD2 (5 bases each). The germline CDR1 and CDR2 sequences are SGHRS and YFSETQ. V lost 0 bases, J lost 7 bases, and 14 bases lay in between. The CDR3 spans 15 residues. CDR3 DNA sequence: TGCGCCAGCAGCTTGGCCAGCGACTGGGGGAACATTCAGTACTTC. Protein: CASSLASDWGNIQYF.

The V and J genes are TRBV20-1 and TRBJ2-3, with 8 positions matching TRBD2. Per the germline V gene, CDR1 is DFQATT and CDR2 is SNEGSKA (reference sequence). Trimming took 6 bases from V and 4 from J; bases not matched to a gene: 12. This CDR3 is built from 15 residues. The CDR3 region has the DNA TGCAGTGCGTTGGGGGGCGGGGGGACCTCAGATACGCAGTATTTT. Protein sequence: CSALGGGGTSDTQYF.

This clonotype was picked up a small number of times. The rearrangement uses TRBV12-3 or TRBV12-4 and TRBJ2-5; D may correspond to TRBD1 or TRBD2 (5 bases each). The CDR3 sequence is 15 residues long. The ends were cut back, 6 bases at V and 7 bases at J, with 21 bases in the middle. This CDR3 is CASSTPASSGGTQYF. CDR3 bases: TGTGCCAGCAGCACCCCGGCTAGCAGTGGGGGGACCCAGTACTTC.

The V and J genes are TRBV7-6 and TRBJ2-5, with D maybe TRBD1 (6 bases). Germline values: CDR1 SGHVS, CDR2 FNYEAQ. This CDR3 comprises 16 residues. V was trimmed by 5 bases and J by 2 bases, leaving 18 bases between them. The CDR3 DNA is TGTGCCAGCAGCCCAGCCCGACAGGCAGGGCAAGAGACCCAGTACTTC. This gives the protein CASSPARQAGQETQYF. The full variable domain, completed using reference TRBV7-6 and TRBJ2-5, is GAGVSQSPRYKVTKRGQDVALRCDPISGHVSLYWYRQALGQGPEFLTYFNYEAQQDKSGLPNDRFSAERPEGSISTLTIQRTEQRDSAMYRCASSPARQAGQETQYFGPGTRLLVL.

The V call is TRBV5-1, the J call TRBJ2-5; 11 nucleotides align to TRBD2. CDR1 and CDR2 (germline): SGHRS, YFSETQ. V was clipped by 2 bases and J by 1 base; unmatched bases: 22. The CDR3 covers 22 residues. As DNA, the CDR3 is TGCGCCAGCAGCTTACCTCTACAGGGGGCGGCTAGCGGGAGGACTCTCCAAGAGACCCAGTACTTC. It specifies CASSLPLQGAASGRTLQETQYF.

The table lists this clonotype with a few counts. V gene TRBV5-6 combines with J gene TRBJ2-3, with D unresolved. This CDR3 is built from 13 residues. V was shortened by 4 bases and J by 4 bases, with 10 bases between the two germline ends. Germline lookup yields CDR1 SGHDT and CDR2 YYEEEE. The CDR3 sequence: CASSLPVPDTQYF. The CDR3 nucleotides read TGTGCCAGCAGCCTCCCCGTCCCAGATACGCAGTATTTT.

V and J are TRBV5-1 and TRBJ1-1; D unresolved. This CDR3 has 13 amino acids. From germline, CDR1 is SGHRS and CDR2 YFSETQ. Trimming shortened V by 3 bases and J by 3 bases, and 9 bases separated the two germline ends. CDR3 coding DNA: TGCGCCAGCAGCTGGGTCGGGGACACTGAAGCTTTCTTT. Amino acids: CASSWVGDTEAFF.

The chain combines TRBV7-2 with TRBJ2-2; no definite D call. The CDR3 sequence is 13 residues long. Germline assignment: CDR1 SGHTA and CDR2 FQGNSA. V lost 1 base to trimming and J lost 11 bases, with 11 bases between them. CDR3 sequence reads: CASSLVRNIELFF. The CDR3 DNA follows: TGTGCCAGCAGCTTAGTTCGTAATATTGAGCTGTTTTTT. The entire variable domain, with the rest obtained from reference TRBV7-2 and TRBJ2-2, is as follows: GAGVSQSPSNKVTEKGKDVELRCDPISGHTALYWYRQSLGQGLEFLIYFQGNSAPDKSGLPSDRFSAERTGGSVSTLTIQRTQQEDSAVYLCASSLVRNIELFFGEGSRLTVL.

The chain links TRBV6-1 to TRBJ1-5; D remains ambiguous. Germline V CDR1 and CDR2: MNHNS, SASEGT. The V and J ends lost 6 bases and 0 bases respectively, with 6 bases between them. The CDR3 loop spans 13 amino acids. DNA of the CDR3: TGTGCCAGCAGCCAGAATAGCAATCAGCCCCAGCATTTT. This codes for CASSQNSNQPQHF.

The chain couples TRBV12-3 or TRBV12-4 to TRBJ1-2, with 7 bases fitting TRBD1. This CDR3 has 15 amino acids. Losses at the gene ends were 5 bases for V and 3 bases for J; bases not matched to a gene: 9. This CDR3 is CASSPLQGLDYGYTF. In nucleotides, the CDR3 is TGTGCCAGCAGTCCCCTACAGGGGTTAGACTATGGCTACACCTTC.

This sequence joins TRBV9 and TRBJ2-7; 12 nucleotides match TRBD1. Germline CDR1 and CDR2: SGDLS and YYNGEE. This CDR3 region has 16 residues. With V trimmed by 2 bases and J by 5 bases, 8 bases remained unmatched. This chain's CDR3 is CASSVREGQGADEQYF. The CDR3 DNA sequence: TGTGCCAGCAGCGTCAGAGAGGGACAGGGGGCGGACGAGCAGTACTTC.

The rearrangement uses TRBV5-1 and TRBJ2-7; D remains unclear. V was clipped by 2 bases and J by 3 bases, with 12 bases between them. This CDR3 region has 14 residues. CDR1 and CDR2 (germline): SGHRS, YFSETQ. CDR3 sequence: CASSFFGGGYEQYF. CDR3 sequence (DNA): TGCGCCAGCAGCTTTTTCGGCGGTGGCTACGAGCAGTACTTC.

The chain is built from TRBV20-1 and TRBJ1-1, with D perhaps matching TRBD1 (6 bases). This CDR3 comprises 13 residues. The germline V gene has CDR1 DFQATT and CDR2 SNEGSKA (reference sequence). Deletions cut 0 bases from V and 9 bases from J, with 14 bases between. The CDR3 loop is CSARDRGGRKAFF. The CDR3 DNA reads TGCAGTGCTAGAGATCGGGGGGGGCGGAAAGCTTTCTTT.

This clonotype was counted at least ten times. This chain connects TRBV29-1 to TRBJ2-7; TRBD2 aligns across 14 bases. Germline CDR1 and CDR2: SQVTM and ANQGSEA. The CDR3 consists of 15 residues. With 4 bases clipped from V and 4 bases from J, the junction kept 6 bases outside the gene matches. CDR3 sequence: CSVGGTSGRSYEQYF. In DNA form, the CDR3 reads TGCAGCGTTGGGGGGACTAGCGGGAGAAGTTACGAGCAGTACTTC.

This clonotype has a handful of counts. The rearrangement uses TRBV9 and TRBJ2-7; D call uncertain. This CDR3 is built from 15 residues. The V and J ends lost 0 bases and 0 bases respectively, with 10 bases between them. Germline V CDR1 and CDR2: SGDLS, YYNGEE. CDR3: CASSVGTASSYEQYF. In nucleotides, the CDR3 is TGTGCCAGCAGCGTAGGGACCGCGAGCTCCTACGAGCAGTACTTC.

The chain employs TRBV18 and TRBJ1-1; 9 bases align to TRBD1. This CDR3 has 15 amino acids. Germline CDR1 is KGHSH and CDR2 is LQKENI. The V segment lost 3 bases and the J segment 7 bases; nucleotides outside the gene matches: 9. Written as DNA, the CDR3 is TGTGCCAGCTCACCTAACACAGGGGGCGCAGGTGAAGCTTTCTTT. Amino acids: CASSPNTGGAGEAFF.

This clonotype was detected a few times. The chain carries TRBV29-1 and TRBJ1-1; D call uncertain. This CDR3 comprises 16 residues. V lost 7 bases and J 2 bases, leaving 23 bases between the germline ends. Germline V CDR1 and CDR2: SQVTM, ANQGSEA. CDR3 protein: CSALSPRSGLNTEAFF. DNA of the CDR3: TGCAGCGCTCTTTCTCCCCGGTCAGGTCTCAACACTGAAGCTTTCTTT.

The sample holds many counts of this clonotype. This chain joins TRBV5-1 and TRBJ2-2, with D perhaps matching TRBD1 (6 bases). This CDR3 is 16 amino acids long. V was shortened by 1 base and J by 1 base, with 11 bases between the two germline ends. Germline V CDR1 and CDR2: SGHRS, YFSETQ. Written as DNA, the CDR3 is TGCGCCAGCAGCTTGCGTGGGGGCTGGAACACCGGGGAGCTGTTTTTT. It codes for CASSLRGGWNTGELFF.